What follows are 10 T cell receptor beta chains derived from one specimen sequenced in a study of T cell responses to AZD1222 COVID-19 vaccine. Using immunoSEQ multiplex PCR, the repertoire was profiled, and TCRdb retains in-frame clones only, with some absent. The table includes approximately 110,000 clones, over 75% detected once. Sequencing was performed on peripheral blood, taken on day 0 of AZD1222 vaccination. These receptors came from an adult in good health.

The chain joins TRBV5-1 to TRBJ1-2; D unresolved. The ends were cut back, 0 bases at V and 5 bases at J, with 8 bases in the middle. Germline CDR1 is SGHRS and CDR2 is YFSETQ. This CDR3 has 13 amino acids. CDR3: CASSLGMDYGYTF. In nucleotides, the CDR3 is TGCGCCAGCAGCTTGGGTATGGATTATGGCTACACCTTC.

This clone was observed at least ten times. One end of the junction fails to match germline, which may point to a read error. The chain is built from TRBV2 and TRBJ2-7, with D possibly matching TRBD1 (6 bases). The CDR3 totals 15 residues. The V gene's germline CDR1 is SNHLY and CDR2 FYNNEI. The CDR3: CASRPSLGQRYAQYF. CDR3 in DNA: TGTGCCAGCAGGCCTTCATTGGGACAACGCTACGCGCAGTACTTC.

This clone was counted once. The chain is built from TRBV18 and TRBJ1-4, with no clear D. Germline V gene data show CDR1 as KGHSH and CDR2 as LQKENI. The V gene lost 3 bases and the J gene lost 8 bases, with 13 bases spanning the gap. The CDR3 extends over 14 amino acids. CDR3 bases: TGTGCCAGCTCACCCCAGCAGGCCAACGAAAAACTGTTTTTT. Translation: CASSPQQANEKLFF.

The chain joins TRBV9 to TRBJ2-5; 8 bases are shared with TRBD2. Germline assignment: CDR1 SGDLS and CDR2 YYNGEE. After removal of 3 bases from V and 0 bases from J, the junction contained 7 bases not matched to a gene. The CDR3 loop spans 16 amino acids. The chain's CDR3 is CASSGGLAPNQETQYF. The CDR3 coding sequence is TGTGCCAGCAGCGGCGGACTAGCTCCCAACCAAGAGACCCAGTACTTC.

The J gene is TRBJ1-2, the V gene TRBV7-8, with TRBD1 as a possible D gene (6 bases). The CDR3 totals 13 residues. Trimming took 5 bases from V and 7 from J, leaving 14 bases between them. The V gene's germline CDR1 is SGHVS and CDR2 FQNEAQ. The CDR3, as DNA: TGTGCCAGCAGCCCACAGGGAATTGCTGGCTACACCTTC. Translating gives CASSPQGIAGYTF.

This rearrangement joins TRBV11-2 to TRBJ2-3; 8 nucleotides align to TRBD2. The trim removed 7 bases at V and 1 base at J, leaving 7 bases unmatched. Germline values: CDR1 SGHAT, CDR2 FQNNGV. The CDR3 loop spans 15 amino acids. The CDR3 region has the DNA TGTGCCAGCACCCCAGCGGGGGCTCGCACAGATACGCAGTATTTT. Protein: CASTPAGARTDTQYF.

CDR3 sequence: CASSLSPSLHTGELFF. The CDR3 DNA follows: TGTGCCAGCAGCTTGAGTCCATCGCTGCACACCGGGGAGCTGTTTTTT. J is TRBJ2-2 and V is TRBV7-7; the D is unclear. Germline CDR1 SSHAT, CDR2 FNYEAQ (reference sequence). This CDR3 has 16 amino acids. Trimming shortened V by 3 bases and J by 3 bases, and 14 bases separated the two germline ends.

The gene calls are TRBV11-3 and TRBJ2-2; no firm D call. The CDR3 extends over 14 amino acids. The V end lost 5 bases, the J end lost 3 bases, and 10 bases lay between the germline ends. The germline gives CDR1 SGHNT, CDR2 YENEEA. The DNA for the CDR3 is TGTGCCAGCAGCCGGTCACTTGACACCGGGGAGCTGTTTTTT. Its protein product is CASSRSLDTGELFF.

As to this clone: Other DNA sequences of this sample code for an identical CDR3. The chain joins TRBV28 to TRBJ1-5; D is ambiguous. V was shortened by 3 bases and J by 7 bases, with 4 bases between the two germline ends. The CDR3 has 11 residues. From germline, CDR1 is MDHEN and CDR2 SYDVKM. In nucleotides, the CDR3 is TGTGCCAGCAGTTTGGGACAGCCCCAGCATTTT. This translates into CASSLGQPQHF.

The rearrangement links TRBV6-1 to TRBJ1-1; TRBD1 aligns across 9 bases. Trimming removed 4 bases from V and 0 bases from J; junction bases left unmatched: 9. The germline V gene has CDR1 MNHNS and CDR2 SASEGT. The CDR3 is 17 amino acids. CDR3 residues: CASSGTDRGRMNTEAFF. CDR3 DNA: TGTGCCAGCAGTGGAACGGACAGGGGTAGAATGAACACTGAAGCTTTCTTT.